This T cell receptor (beta chain) was profiled in a study of blood T cell repertoires in COVID-19 (dated by TCRdb to 2018 to 2021). Context from the whole study: Collaborator samples came from the United States, Italy and Spain and covered acute and convalescent phases of COVID-19. The prospective study material was composed of cDNA or gDNA derived from T cells, B-cell-depleted T cells, or PBMCs. Deeply sampled blood TCRbeta repertoires from subjects exposed to, actively infected with, or recovered from COVID-19 were included in the dataset. The repertoires were released in a freely available public database meant as a resource for research on the immune response to SARS-CoV-2. Samples were obtained from the ongoing ImmuneRACE study (first 160 participants) and from 1,200 or so subjects provided by 6 global collaborators. Sample metadata almost always included a de-identified subject ID, COVID-19 status, age in years and sex. HLA class I and class II types, where available, came from metadata supplied by the sample provider rather than from assay-based typing. Broad study findings and their caveats: Clinical and demographic metadata were provided uncurated, with the amount varying by source and participant.

TCRbeta CDR3 regions were amplified from genomic DNA using the immunoSEQ Assay, a bias-controlled multiplex PCR. As for how the authors treated the data: Within the assay, amplification of reference gene primers was used to estimate how many nucleated cells each sample contained. To quantify the absolute abundance of each unique TCRbeta CDR3 rearrangement, sequence reads were collapsed and filtered. For each sample, productive Simpson clonality was calculated as the square root of Simpson's diversity index across productive rearrangements. Drawn from immuneACCESS, this table holds only the in-frame rearrangements with V and J called that TCRdb kept. Clones are partly lost; checked studies trace under half to an unresolved V gene and leave the rest unexplained. V, J and clone size derive from that table, while D and trimming were established from the DNA sequence. This sample lists roughly 34,000 clones; 75% to 85% were detected once. 7.5% to 10% of the sample goes to the ten largest clones.

Collaborating institutions collected whole blood in K2EDTA tubes following their own protocols. Collaborator samples were shipped for TCRbeta analysis as frozen whole blood, isolated PBMCs, or DNA extracted from either sample type. With regard to this clone: Its antigen remains undetermined. Per-base qualities were not stored, and no clone one base away is much larger.

CDR3 length: 17 amino acids, cysteine to phenylalanine. Only CDR3 DNA is held: 51 bases, read in frame from base 1. CDR1 is given as SGHNT and CDR2 as YYREEE, both from the germline V gene (reference sequence). V ends up 4 bases short and J 0 bases short, with an unmatched junction base count of 5. Sequenced: peripheral blood. This clonotype was sampled from a man older than 75 with active COVID-19. The receptor chain draws on TRBV5-4 and TRBJ2-7, with TRBD2 identical over 15 junction bases. The sequenced DNA is TGTGCCAGCAGCCTGGGACTAGCGGGGGGAAGCTCCTACGAGCAGTACTTC. It translates to CASSLGLAGGSSYEQYF.